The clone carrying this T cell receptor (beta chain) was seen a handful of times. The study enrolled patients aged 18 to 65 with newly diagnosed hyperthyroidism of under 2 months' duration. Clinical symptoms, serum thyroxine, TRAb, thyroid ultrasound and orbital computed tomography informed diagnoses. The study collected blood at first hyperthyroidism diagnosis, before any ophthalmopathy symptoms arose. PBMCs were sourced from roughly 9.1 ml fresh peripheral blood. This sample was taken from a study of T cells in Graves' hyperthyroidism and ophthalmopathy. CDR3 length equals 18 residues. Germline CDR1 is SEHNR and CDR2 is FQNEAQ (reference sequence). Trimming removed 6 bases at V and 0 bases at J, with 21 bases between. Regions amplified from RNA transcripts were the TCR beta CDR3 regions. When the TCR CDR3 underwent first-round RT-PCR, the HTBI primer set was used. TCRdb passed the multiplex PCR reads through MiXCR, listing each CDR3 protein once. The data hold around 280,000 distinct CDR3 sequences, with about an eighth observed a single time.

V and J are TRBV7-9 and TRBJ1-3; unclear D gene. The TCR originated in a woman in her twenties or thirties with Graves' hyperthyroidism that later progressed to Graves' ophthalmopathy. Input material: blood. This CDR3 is CASSSSRVPTLSGNTIYF. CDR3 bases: TGTGCCAGCAGTTCGAGTAGGGTCCCCACTCTCTCTGGAAACACCATATATTTT.